These 14 T cell receptor beta chains originate from one sample sequenced in a study of T-cell reconstitution after alpha-beta-depleted transplantation in children. Unique molecular identifiers were used in preparing the TCRbeta library. TCRdb recomputed calls from the PCR reads with MiXCR, one row per CDR3 protein. The sample records over 150,000 distinct CDR3 sequences, roughly 7.1% being singletons. Sample: PBMCs, taken before TCRalphabeta/CD19-depleted stem cell transplant. The origin of the receptors is a boy aged 2 to 9 with acute lymphoblastic leukemia, due to receive a stem cell transplant.

Ten or more counts support this clonotype. The chain is built from TRBV5-6 and TRBJ2-1, with D possibly matching TRBD2 (6 bases). V shed 1 base and J shed 0 bases, with 20 bases lying between them. The CDR3 length is 19 residues. CDR1 SGHDT and CDR2 YYEEEE come from the germline V gene. The CDR3 region is CASSLWGDPRSSSYNEQFF. In DNA form, the CDR3 reads TGTGCCAGCAGCTTGTGGGGGGACCCCCGTAGCAGCTCCTACAATGAGCAGTTCTTC.

The table lists this clonotype with many counts. The chain carries TRBV20-1 and TRBJ2-5; 7 bases agree with TRBD1. This CDR3 is built from 13 residues. The germline gives CDR1 DFQATT, CDR2 SNEGSKA (reference sequence). The CDR3 DNA follows: TGCAGCGCCCTAGGGGGCCGTGCGGAGACCCAGTACTTC. It codes for CSALGGRAETQYF.

This clonotype was detected many times. This chain joins TRBV6-1 and TRBJ2-7, with D possibly TRBD2 on 5 matching bases. Trimming cost V 1 base and J 2 bases, with 21 bases left between them. Germline V CDR1 and CDR2: MNHNS, SASEGT. The CDR3 is 18 residues long. CDR3 sequence (DNA): TGTGCCAGCAGTGAAGTTGTCCGCCGGCAGATCGGGACCTACGAGCAGTACTTC. Protein product: CASSEVVRRQIGTYEQYF.

There are many counts of this clonotype. CDR3 in amino acids: CASSQDLPTFSPLHF. The CDR3 DNA follows: TGTGCCAGCAGCCAAGATTTGCCTACTTTCTCACCCCTCCACTTT. The V call is TRBV14, the J call TRBJ1-6; D unclear. Germline CDR1 SGHDN, CDR2 FVKESK. The CDR3 totals 15 residues. With 0 bases removed from V and 10 bases from J, the gap between germline ends came to 13 bases. Full variable domain (rest looked up from reference TRBV14 and TRBJ1-6): EAGVTQFPSHSVIEKGQTVTLRCDPISGHDNLYWYRRVMGKEIKFLLHFVKESKQDESGMPNNRFLAERTGGTYSTLKVQPAELEDSGVYFCASSQDLPTFSPLHFGNGTRLTVT.

This clonotype has at least ten counts. The chain has TRBV20-1 and TRBJ1-1; 9 nucleotides line up with TRBD1. In germline, CDR1 is DFQATT, CDR2 SNEGSKA (reference sequence). Germline trimming cut 5 bases from V and 1 base from J; bases unmatched to any gene: 5. The CDR3 contains 14 residues. CDR3 residues: CSAPGQGQNTEAFF. The CDR3 DNA sequence: TGCAGTGCTCCGGGACAGGGCCAGAACACTGAAGCTTTCTTT.

This clonotype appeared many times. The V and J genes are TRBV12-3 or TRBV12-4 and TRBJ2-1, with TRBD2 matching 8 bases. V shed 6 bases and J 6 bases; nucleotides not matched to a gene: 13. This CDR3 is 16 amino acids long. In DNA form, the CDR3 reads TGTGCCAGCAGCCCCGCCCGACGGGAGGGCCTCAATGAGCAGTTCTTC. It is translated as CASSPARREGLNEQFF.

This clonotype was detected many times. The chain uses TRBV29-1 and TRBJ1-2; 7 bases map to TRBD1. CDR1 is SQVTM and CDR2 is ANQGSEA in the germline V gene. V gave up 3 bases and J gave up 4 bases; unmatched junction bases: 14. The CDR3 has 16 residues. The CDR3 region is CSVEDRGTDLLYGYTF. The CDR3 nucleotides read TGCAGCGTTGAGGACCGCGGGACAGACCTACTCTATGGCTACACCTTC.

This clonotype was seen many times. The chain employs TRBV20-1 and TRBJ1-3, with 7 bases identical to TRBD1. Trimming cost V 4 bases and J 2 bases; bases outside gene matches: 2. The CDR3 runs to 13 residues. The germline gives CDR1 DFQATT, CDR2 SNEGSKA (reference sequence). CDR3 coding DNA: TGCAGTGCTACGGACAGGCCTGGAAACACCATATATTTT. This translates into CSATDRPGNTIYF.

V and J are TRBV6-2 or TRBV6-3 and TRBJ2-3; a possible D gene is TRBD2 (5 bases). The length of the CDR3 is 14 residues. CDR1 is MNHEY and CDR2 is SVGEGT in the germline V gene. V lost 7 bases to trimming and J lost 6 bases, with 17 bases between them. The CDR3 loop is CASKEVQVRDTQYF. CDR3 in DNA: TGTGCCAGCAAGGAGGTTCAGGTCAGGGATACGCAGTATTTT.

This clonotype was observed at least ten times. The CDR3 DNA is TGTGCCAGCAGTTTTCCGGGGGTATATAATTCACCCCTCCACTTT. Translation: CASSFPGVYNSPLHF. The chain couples TRBV28 to TRBJ1-6, with D possibly matching TRBD1 (5 bases). V was cut by 3 bases and J by 4 bases, with 10 bases left in between. The CDR3 contains 15 residues. CDR1 and CDR2 (germline): MDHEN, SYDVKM.

This clonotype was counted a few times. CDR3 amino acids: CSVGDGHNSPLHF. CDR3 coding DNA: TGCAGCGTTGGGGACGGCCATAATTCACCCCTCCACTTT. The V call is TRBV29-1, the J call TRBJ1-6; a possible D gene is TRBD1 (5 bases). The germline V gene encodes CDR1 SQVTM and CDR2 ANQGSEA. Trimming stripped 4 bases from V and 5 bases from J, with 9 bases between. This CDR3 has 13 amino acids.

The chain combines TRBV2 with TRBJ2-1; 7 positions agree with TRBD2. Germline trimming cut 7 bases from V and 6 bases from J; bases unmatched to any gene: 6. CDR3 length equals 13 residues. CDR1 and CDR2 (germline): SNHLY, FYNNEI. The CDR3 nucleotides are TGTGCCAGCAAGGGAGGGAGGGCCAATGAGCAGTTCTTC. This encodes CASKGGRANEQFF.

This clonotype was observed a handful of times. The CDR3 DNA sequence: TGCAGTGCTAGAGCCCTAGTTGCGGGAGACGAGCAGTACTTC. Protein: CSARALVAGDEQYF. The chain is built from TRBV20-1 and TRBJ2-7, with 7 nucleotides matching TRBD2. The CDR3 is 14 residues long. The germline CDR1 and CDR2 sequences are DFQATT and SNEGSKA (reference sequence). Unmatched junction bases numbered 8, after V lost 1 base and J lost 5 bases.

This clonotype was seen repeatedly, ten times or more. V gene TRBV19 combines with J gene TRBJ2-5, with a tentative D call TRBD2 (6 bases). V was cut by 2 bases and J by 2 bases, with 9 bases left in between. In germline, CDR1 is LNHDA, CDR2 SQIVND (reference sequence). The CDR3 loop spans 14 amino acids. The chain's CDR3 is CASSITSGQETQYF. CDR3 nucleotide sequence: TGTGCCAGTAGTATAACCAGCGGGCAAGAGACCCAGTACTTC. Complete variable domain (other parts from reference TRBV19 and TRBJ2-5): DGGITQSPKYLFRKEGQNVTLSCEQNLNHDAMYWYRQDPGQGLRLIYYSQIVNDFQKGDIAEGYSVSREKKESFPLTVTSAQKNPTAFYLCASSITSGQETQYFGPGTRLLVL.